Listed here is a single TCR beta chain. Antigen specificity is unknown. TCRdb independently ran MiXCR on the 5' RACE reads; one entry per CDR3 protein. The top ten hold approximately 6.3% of the sample, which has over 450,000 distinct CDR3 sequences, more than 9.5% seen once. The data belong to a study of CD8 T cells in ankylosing spondylitis. Study conclusions and caveats: Blood of patients with ankylosing spondylitis appeared to be characterized by a TCR beta motif of several highly homologous variants. Past research had described some motif variants in reactive arthritis synovial fluid and blood.

The germline V gene encodes CDR1 WSHSY and CDR2 SAAADI. Unmatched junction bases numbered 11, after V lost 5 bases and J lost 10 bases. The CDR3 is 14 residues long. The source is a male donor with ankylosing spondylitis. Sequenced input: blood, either unsorted or a sorted T cell fraction (not recorded which). V usage is TRBV10-2 and J usage is TRBJ2-1; 7 bases map to TRBD2. This chain's CDR3 is CASSPLAAPREQFF. The CDR3, as DNA: TGCGCCAGCAGTCCCCTAGCGGCGCCCCGGGAGCAGTTCTTC.